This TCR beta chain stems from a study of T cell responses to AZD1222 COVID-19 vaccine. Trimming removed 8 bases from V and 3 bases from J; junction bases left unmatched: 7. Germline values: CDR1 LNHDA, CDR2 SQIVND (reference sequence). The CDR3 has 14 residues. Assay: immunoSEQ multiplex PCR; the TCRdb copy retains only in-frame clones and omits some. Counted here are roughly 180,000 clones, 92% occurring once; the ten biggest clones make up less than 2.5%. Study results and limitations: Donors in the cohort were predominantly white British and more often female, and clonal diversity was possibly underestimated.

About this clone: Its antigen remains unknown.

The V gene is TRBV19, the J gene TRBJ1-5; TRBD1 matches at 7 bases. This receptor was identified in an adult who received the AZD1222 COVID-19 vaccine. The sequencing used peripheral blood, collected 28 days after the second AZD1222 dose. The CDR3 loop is CASVGQAHNQPQHF. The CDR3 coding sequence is TGTGCCAGTGTAGGACAGGCTCACAATCAGCCCCAGCATTTT.